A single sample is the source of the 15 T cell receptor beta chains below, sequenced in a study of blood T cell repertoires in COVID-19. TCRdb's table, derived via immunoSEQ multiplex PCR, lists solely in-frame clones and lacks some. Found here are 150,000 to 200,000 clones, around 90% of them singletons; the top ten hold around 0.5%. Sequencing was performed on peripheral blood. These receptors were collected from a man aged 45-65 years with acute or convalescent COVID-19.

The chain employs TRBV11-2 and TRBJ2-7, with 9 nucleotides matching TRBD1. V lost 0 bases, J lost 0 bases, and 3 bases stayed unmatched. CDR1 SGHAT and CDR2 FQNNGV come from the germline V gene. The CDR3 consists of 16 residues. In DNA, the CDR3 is TGTGCCAGCAGCTTAGATAGGGACAGGGCCTCCTACGAGCAGTACGTC. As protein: CASSLDRDRASYEQYV.

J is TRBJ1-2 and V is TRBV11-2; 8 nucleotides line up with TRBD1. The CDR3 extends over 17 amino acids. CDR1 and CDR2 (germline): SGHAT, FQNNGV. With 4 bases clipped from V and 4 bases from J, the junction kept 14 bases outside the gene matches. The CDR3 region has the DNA TGTGCCAGCAGCTCCAAAGCTTATGGACAGGGAGGCTATGGCTACACCTTC. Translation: CASSSKAYGQGGYGYTF.

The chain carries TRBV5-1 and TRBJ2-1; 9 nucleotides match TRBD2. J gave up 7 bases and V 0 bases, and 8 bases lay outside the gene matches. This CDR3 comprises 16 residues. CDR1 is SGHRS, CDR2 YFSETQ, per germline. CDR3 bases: TGCGCCAGCAGCTTGGACAGGCGGGGGGGCCAAAATGAGCAGTTCTTC. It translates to CASSLDRRGGQNEQFF.

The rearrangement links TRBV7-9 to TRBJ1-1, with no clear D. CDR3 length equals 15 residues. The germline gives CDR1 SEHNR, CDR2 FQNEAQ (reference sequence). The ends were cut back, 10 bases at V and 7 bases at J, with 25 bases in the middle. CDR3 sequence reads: CATDPVHGRSNEAFF. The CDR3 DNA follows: TGTGCCACCGACCCCGTCCATGGGAGGTCGAATGAAGCTTTCTTT.

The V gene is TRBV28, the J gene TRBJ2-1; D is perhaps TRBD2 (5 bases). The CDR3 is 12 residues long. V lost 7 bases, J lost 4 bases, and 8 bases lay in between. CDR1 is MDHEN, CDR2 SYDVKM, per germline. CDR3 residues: CASKAAYNEQFF. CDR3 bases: TGTGCCAGCAAAGCGGCGTACAATGAGCAGTTCTTC. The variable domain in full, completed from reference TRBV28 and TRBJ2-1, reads DVKVTQSSRYLVKRTGEKVFLECVQDMDHENMFWYRQDPGLGLRLIYFSYDVKMKEKGDIPEGYSVSREKKERFSLILESASTNQTSMYLCASKAAYNEQFFGPGTRLTVL.

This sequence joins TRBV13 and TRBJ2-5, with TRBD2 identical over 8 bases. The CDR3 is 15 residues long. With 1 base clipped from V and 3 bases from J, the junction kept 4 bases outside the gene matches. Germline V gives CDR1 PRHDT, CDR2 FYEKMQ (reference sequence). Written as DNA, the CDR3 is TGTGCCAGCAGCTTAGCGGGAGGGCGCGAAGAGACCCAGTACTTC. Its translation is CASSLAGGREETQYF.

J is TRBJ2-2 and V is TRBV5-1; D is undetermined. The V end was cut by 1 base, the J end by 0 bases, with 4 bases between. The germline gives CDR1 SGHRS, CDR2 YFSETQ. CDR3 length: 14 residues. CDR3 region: CASSLLSNTGELFF. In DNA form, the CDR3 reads TGCGCCAGCAGCTTGCTGTCGAACACCGGGGAGCTGTTTTTT.

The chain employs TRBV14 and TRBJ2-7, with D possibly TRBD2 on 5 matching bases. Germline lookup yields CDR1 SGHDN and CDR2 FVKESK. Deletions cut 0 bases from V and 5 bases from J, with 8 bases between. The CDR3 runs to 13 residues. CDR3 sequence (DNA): TGTGCCAGCAGCCAAGATCTCGGGGACGAGCAGTACGTC. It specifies CASSQDLGDEQYV.

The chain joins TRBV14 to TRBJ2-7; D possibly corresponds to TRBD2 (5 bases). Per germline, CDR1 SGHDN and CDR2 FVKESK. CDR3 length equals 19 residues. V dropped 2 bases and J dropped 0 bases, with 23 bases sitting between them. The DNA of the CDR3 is TGTGCCAGCAGCCAAAATCCCTCCATAGTGGGAGAAACCTCCTACGAGCAGTACTTC. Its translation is CASSQNPSIVGETSYEQYF.

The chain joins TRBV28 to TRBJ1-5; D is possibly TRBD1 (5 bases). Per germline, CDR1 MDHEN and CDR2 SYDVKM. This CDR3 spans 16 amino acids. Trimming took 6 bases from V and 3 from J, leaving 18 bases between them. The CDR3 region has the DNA TGTGCCAGCAGCCACGCTCGCAGGGCCCACAATCAGCCCCAGCATTTT. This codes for CASSHARRAHNQPQHF.

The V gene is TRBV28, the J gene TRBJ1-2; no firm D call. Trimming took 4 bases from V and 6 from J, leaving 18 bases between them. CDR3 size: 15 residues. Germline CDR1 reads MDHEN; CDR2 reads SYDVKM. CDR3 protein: CASSSSLEGSNGYTF. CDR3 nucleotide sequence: TGTGCCAGCAGTTCCTCCCTGGAGGGTTCCAATGGCTACACCTTC.

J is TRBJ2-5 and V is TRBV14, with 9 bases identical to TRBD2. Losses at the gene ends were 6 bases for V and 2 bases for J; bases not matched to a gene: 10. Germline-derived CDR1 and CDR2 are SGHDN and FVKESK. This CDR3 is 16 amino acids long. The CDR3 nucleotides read TGTGCCAGCAGTATGAAGACTAGCGGCCTACAAGAGACCCAGTACTTC. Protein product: CASSMKTSGLQETQYF.

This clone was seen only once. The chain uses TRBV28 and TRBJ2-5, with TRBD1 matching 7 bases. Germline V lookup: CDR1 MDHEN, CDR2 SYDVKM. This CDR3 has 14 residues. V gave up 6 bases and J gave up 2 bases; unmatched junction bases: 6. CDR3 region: CASSPRGQQETQYF. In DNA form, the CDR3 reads TGTGCCAGCAGCCCAAGGGGACAGCAAGAGACCCAGTACTTC.

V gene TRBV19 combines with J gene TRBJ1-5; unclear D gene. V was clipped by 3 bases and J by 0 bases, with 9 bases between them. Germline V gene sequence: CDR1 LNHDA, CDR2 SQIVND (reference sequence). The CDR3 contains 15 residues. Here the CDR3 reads CASSMGGYSNQPQHF. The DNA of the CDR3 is TGTGCCAGTAGTATGGGCGGGTATAGCAATCAGCCCCAGCATTTT.

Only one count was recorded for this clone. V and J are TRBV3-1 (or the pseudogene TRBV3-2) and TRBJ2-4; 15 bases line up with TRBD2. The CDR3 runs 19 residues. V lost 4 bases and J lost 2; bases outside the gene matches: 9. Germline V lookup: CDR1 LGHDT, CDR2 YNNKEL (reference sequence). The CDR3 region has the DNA TGTGCCAGCAGCCGGACTAGCGGGGGGGCCGGGTCGTCCAAAAACATTCAGTACTTC. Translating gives CASSRTSGGAGSSKNIQYF.